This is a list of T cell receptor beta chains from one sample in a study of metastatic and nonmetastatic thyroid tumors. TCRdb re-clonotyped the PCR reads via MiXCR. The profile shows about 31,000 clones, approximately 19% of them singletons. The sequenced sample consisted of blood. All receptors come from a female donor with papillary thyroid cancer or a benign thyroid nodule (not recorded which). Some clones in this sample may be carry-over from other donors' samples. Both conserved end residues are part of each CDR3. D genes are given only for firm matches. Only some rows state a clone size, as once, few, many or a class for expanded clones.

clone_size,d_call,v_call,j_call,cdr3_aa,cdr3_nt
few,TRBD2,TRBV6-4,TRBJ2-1,CASRTSGGARGEQFF,TGTGCCAGCAGGACTAGCGGGGGGGCCCGCGGTGAGCAGTTCTTC
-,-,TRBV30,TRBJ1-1,CGLARGRPNTEAFF,TGTGGCCTCGCTCGGGGCCGGCCGAACACTGAAGCTTTCTTT
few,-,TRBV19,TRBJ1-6,CASTRYYNSPLHF,TGTGCCAGTACGCGGTACTATAATTCACCCCTCCACTTT
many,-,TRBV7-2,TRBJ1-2,CASSAWTANYGYTF,TGTGCCAGCAGCGCCTGGACAGCTAACTATGGCTACACCTTC
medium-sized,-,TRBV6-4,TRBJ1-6,CASSDGTGLNSPLHF,TGTGCCAGCAGTGACGGTACAGGACTTAATTCACCCCTCCACTTT
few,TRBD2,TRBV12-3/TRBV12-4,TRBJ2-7,CASSYRGGEQYF,TGTGCCAGCAGTTATCGGGGGGGAGAGCAGTACTTC
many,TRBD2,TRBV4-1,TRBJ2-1,CASSLKTSGGYNEQFF,TGCGCCAGCAGCCTTAAGACTAGCGGGGGTTACAATGAGCAGTTCTTC
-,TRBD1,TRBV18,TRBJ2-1,CASSPPGQGGDEQFF,TGTGCCAGCTCACCGCCTGGACAGGGCGGAGATGAGCAGTTCTTC
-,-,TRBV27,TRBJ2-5,CASGRPSETQYF,TGTGCCAGCGGAAGGCCTTCAGAGACCCAGTACTTC
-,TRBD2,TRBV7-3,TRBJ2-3,CASSPVVGGTTDTQYF,TGTGCCAGCAGCCCGGTAGTGGGAGGGACCACAGATACGCAGTATTTT
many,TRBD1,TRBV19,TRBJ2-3,CASSNQDRVDTQYF,TGTGCCAGTAGTAACCAAGACAGGGTTGATACGCAGTATTTT
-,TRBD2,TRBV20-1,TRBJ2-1,CSARGRVAGANEQFF,TGCAGTGCCCGAGGGCGAGTAGCGGGGGCCAATGAGCAGTTCTTC
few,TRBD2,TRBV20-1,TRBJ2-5,CSARDVGTSGGALETQYF,TGCAGTGCTAGAGATGTGGGGACTAGCGGGGGGGCCTTGGAGACCCAGTACTTC
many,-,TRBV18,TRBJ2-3,CASSPIAEFTDTQYF,TGTGCCAGCTCACCCATAGCGGAGTTCACAGATACGCAGTATTTT
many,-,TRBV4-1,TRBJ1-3,CASSQVKLISGNTIYF,TGCGCCAGCAGCCAAGTGAAGTTAATCTCTGGAAACACCATATATTTT
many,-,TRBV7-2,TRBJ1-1,CASRLDGNTEAFF,TGTGCCAGCAGACTGGACGGGAACACTGAAGCTTTCTTT
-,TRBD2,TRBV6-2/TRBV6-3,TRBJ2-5,CASRREGRGGQETKYF,TGTGCCAGCAGACGGGAGGGACGGGGAGGCCAAGAGACCAAGTACTTC
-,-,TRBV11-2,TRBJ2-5,CASSPTGPHRETQYF,TGTGCCAGCAGCCCCACAGGTCCTCATCGGGAGACCCAGTACTTC
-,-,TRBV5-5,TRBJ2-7,CASSLGSLEQYF,TGTGCCAGCAGCTTGGGCTCACTCGAGCAGTACTTC
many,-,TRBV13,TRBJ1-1,CASTHSGEWDNTEAFF,TGTGCCAGCACCCACTCGGGGGAGTGGGACAACACTGAAGCTTTCTTT
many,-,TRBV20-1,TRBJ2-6,CSARNRGRAGANVLTF,TGCAGTGCTAGAAACAGGGGGAGGGCTGGGGCCAACGTCCTGACTTTC
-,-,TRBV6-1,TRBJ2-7,CASSEVVEVYEQYF,TGTGCCAGCAGTGAAGTAGTAGAGGTCTACGAGCAGTACTTC
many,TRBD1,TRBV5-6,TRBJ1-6,CASSLWITGGGSPLHF,TGTGCCAGCAGCCTCTGGATTACAGGGGGCGGATCACCCCTCCACTTT
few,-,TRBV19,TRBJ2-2,CASSRRQVAGELFF,TGTGCCAGTAGTCGGCGACAGGTCGCCGGGGAGCTGTTTTTT
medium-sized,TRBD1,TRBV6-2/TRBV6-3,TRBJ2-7,CASSPIGTGGKYEQYF,TGTGCCAGCAGTCCAATAGGGACAGGGGGCAAGTACGAGCAGTACTTC
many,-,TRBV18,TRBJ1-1,CASSPPGRMNTEAFF,TGTGCCAGCTCACCACCGGGAAGAATGAACACTGAAGCTTTCTTT
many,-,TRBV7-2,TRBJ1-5,CASSPVGGQPQHF,TGTGCCAGCAGCCCTGTGGGGGGTCAGCCCCAGCATTTT
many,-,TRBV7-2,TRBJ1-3,CASSLLYSRNTIYF,TGTGCCAGCAGCTTACTTTACAGTCGAAACACCATATATTTT
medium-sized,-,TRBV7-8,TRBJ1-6,CASSSPNSPLHF,TGTGCCAGCAGCTCCCCTAATTCACCCCTCCACTTT
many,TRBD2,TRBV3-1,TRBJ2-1,CASSLSSGGNEQFF,TGTGCCAGCAGCCTTTCTAGCGGGGGTAATGAGCAGTTCTTC
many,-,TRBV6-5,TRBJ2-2,CASSYGLYRATGELFF,TGTGCCAGCAGTTACGGTCTTTACAGGGCCACCGGGGAGCTGTTTTTT
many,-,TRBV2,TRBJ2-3,CAVLPAGQTDTQYF,TGTGCCGTACTACCGGCGGGACAGACAGATACGCAGTATTTT
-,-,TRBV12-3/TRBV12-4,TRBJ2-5,CASSPVPMTQYF,TGTGCCAGCAGTCCCGTTCCGATGACCCAGTACTTC
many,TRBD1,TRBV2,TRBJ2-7,CASRFPGQGAYEQYF,TGTGCCAGCAGGTTTCCGGGACAGGGGGCCTACGAGCAGTACTTC
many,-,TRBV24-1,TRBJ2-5,CATRGLGETQYF,TGTGCCACCAGGGGGCTGGGGGAGACCCAGTACTTC
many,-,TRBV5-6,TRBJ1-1,CASSWGLNTEAFF,TGTGCCAGCAGCTGGGGGCTTAACACTGAAGCTTTCTTT
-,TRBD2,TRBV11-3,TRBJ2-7,CASSSSGGFDEQYF,TGTGCCAGCAGCAGTAGCGGGGGGTTCGACGAGCAGTACTTC
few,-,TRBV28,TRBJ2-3,CASSLPSALTDTQYF,TGTGCCAGCAGTTTACCTAGCGCCCTCACAGATACGCAGTATTTT
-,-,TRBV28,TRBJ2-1,CASSLGARIYNEQFF,TGTGCCAGCAGTTTAGGCGCGCGGATCTACAATGAGCAGTTCTTC
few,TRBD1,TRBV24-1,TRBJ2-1,CATRDRGFDEQFF,TGTGCCACCCGGGACAGGGGCTTCGATGAGCAGTTCTTC
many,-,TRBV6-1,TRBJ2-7,CASSLGRWGEQYF,TGTGCCAGCAGTTTGGGCCGATGGGGCGAGCAGTACTTC
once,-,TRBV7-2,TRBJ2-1,CASRTEGAGEQFF,TGTGCCAGCAGGACAGAAGGAGCTGGCGAGCAGTTCTTC
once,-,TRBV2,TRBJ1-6,CAGRSSYNSPLYF,TGTGCCGGCCGAAGCTCCTATAATTCACCCCTCTACTTT
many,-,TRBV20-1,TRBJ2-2,CSARPPRLNTGELFF,TGCAGTGCTAGACCCCCCCGGTTGAACACCGGGGAGCTGTTTTTT
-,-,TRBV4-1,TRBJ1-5,CASSQGHLTGGEPQHF,TGCGCCAGCAGCCAGGGTCATTTAACAGGAGGGGAGCCCCAGCATTTT
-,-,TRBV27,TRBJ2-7,CASRGTSSYEQYF,TGTGCCAGCAGGGGAACTAGCTCCTACGAGCAGTACTTC
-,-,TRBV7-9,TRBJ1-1,CASSLEVNTEAFF,TGTGCCAGCAGCTTAGAGGTGAACACTGAAGCTTTCTTT
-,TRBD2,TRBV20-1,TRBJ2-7,CSARGSSGRSYEQYF,TGCAGTGCTAGGGGTTCTAGCGGGCGCTCCTACGAGCAGTACTTC
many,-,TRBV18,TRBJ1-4,CASSINERSNEKLFF,TGTGCCAGCTCAATAAATGAGAGGTCGAATGAAAAACTGTTTTTT
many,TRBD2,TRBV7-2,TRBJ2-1,CASSFTSGGGEQFF,TGTGCCAGCAGCTTTACTAGCGGGGGCGGTGAGCAGTTCTTC
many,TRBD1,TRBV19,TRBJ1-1,CASSIGDRGAEAFF,TGTGCCAGTAGTATTGGGGACAGGGGGGCTGAAGCTTTCTTT
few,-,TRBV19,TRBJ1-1,CASSIVGESGTEAFF,TGTGCCAGTAGTATAGTGGGGGAATCGGGCACTGAAGCTTTCTTT
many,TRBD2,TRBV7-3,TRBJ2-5,CASSPLFAGGQETQYF,TGTGCCAGCAGCCCCCTTTTTGCGGGGGGCCAAGAGACCCAGTACTTC
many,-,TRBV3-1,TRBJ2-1,CASSFGQNNEQFF,TGTGCCAGCAGCTTTGGACAGAACAATGAGCAGTTCTTC
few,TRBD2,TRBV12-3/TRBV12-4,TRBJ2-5,CASSPTPISGGHETQYF,TGTGCCAGCAGCCCCACCCCAATTTCGGGGGGGCACGAGACCCAGTACTTC
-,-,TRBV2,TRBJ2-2,CASRVQGFNTGELFF,TGTGCCAGCAGGGTGCAGGGCTTCAACACCGGGGAGCTGTTTTTT
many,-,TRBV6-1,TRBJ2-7,CASSEGLPYEQYF,TGTGCCAGCAGTGAAGGGTTACCCTACGAGCAGTACTTC
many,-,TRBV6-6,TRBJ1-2,CASSYGPTSGYTF,TGTGCCAGCAGTTACGGACCAACTAGCGGCTACACCTTC
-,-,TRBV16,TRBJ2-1,CASSHNRRHNEQFF,TGTGCCAGCAGCCATAATAGGCGACACAATGAGCAGTTCTTC